The 24 T cell receptor beta chains in this list originate from one sample, sequenced in a study of beta chain features in type 1 diabetes (dated by TCRdb to the late 2010s). Results the study describes overall, beyond this receptor: In all four CD4+ subsets, TCRB CDR3 length was moderately but significantly shorter in type 1 diabetes patients.

These TCRs are of unknown antigen specificity. The library was made by the immunoSEQ multiplex PCR assay. The entire isolated RNA was reverse transcribed using the High Capacity cDNA Reverse Transcription Kit, and thus expressed TCRB transcripts were sequenced. TCRdb mirrors the immuneACCESS table, restricted to in-frame sequences. Some clones are absent from its copies; in checked studies, under half trace to an unresolved V gene, and the reason for the others is unknown. The sample records 300,000 to 450,000 clones, roughly 12% of which are singletons. The top ten hold over 0.008% of the sample. The specimen sequenced was naive CD4+ T cells from blood. This sample's cell subset or site label indicates: true naive CD4+ T cells. The receptors come from a woman aged 18-29 years with type 1 diabetes.

The rearrangement links TRBV25-1 to TRBJ1-2; TRBD1 matches at 9 bases. CDR3 length: 14 amino acids. Germline assignment: CDR1 MGHDK and CDR2 SYGVNS. The V segment lost 4 bases and the J segment 6 bases; nucleotides outside the gene matches: 6. CDR3 DNA sequence: TGTGCCAGCAGTGCGAACAGGGGGCGCGATGGCTACACCTTC. This translates into CASSANRGRDGYTF.

This clone was counted only a few times. This chain joins TRBV5-1 and TRBJ2-3; 8 bases match TRBD2. The CDR3 has 15 residues. The V and J ends lost 1 base and 0 bases, in that order; junction bases with no gene match: 1. Germline V CDR1 and CDR2: SGHRS, YFSETQ. CDR3 nucleotide sequence: TGCGCCAGCAGCTTGCCTAGCGGGAGCACAGATACGCAGTATTTT. Translation gives CASSLPSGSTDTQYF.

This clone was seen more than once but under ten times. V gene TRBV5-1 combines with J gene TRBJ1-5, with 8 bases lining up with TRBD1. Germline assignment: CDR1 SGHRS and CDR2 YFSETQ. Unmatched junction bases numbered 7, after V lost 4 bases and J lost 4 bases. The CDR3 is made up of 15 amino acids. The CDR3 bases are TGCGCCAGCAGCCGAGGGACAGGAAAAAATCAGCCCCAGCATTTT. Translated, it gives CASSRGTGKNQPQHF.

This clone was observed a handful of times. The rearrangement uses TRBV6-5 and TRBJ2-7; TRBD1 matches 9 bases. Looked up from germline, CDR1 is MNHEY and CDR2 is SVGAGI. The CDR3 extends over 13 amino acids. The V segment lost 6 bases and the J segment 4 bases; nucleotides outside the gene matches: 4. The CDR3 region is CASRMGTGYEQYF. The CDR3 coding sequence is TGTGCCAGCAGAATGGGGACAGGGTACGAGCAGTACTTC.

The CDR3 DNA reads TGTGCCAGCAGTGGACCGGGACTAGCGGGAGGAGCCCAGTACTTC. The encoded protein is CASSGPGLAGGAQYF. J is TRBJ2-5 and V is TRBV25-1, with 15 bases identical to TRBD2. Germline-derived CDR1 and CDR2 are MGHDK and SYGVNS. With 4 bases clipped from V and 9 bases from J, the junction kept 6 bases outside the gene matches. The length of the CDR3 is 15 residues.

V usage is TRBV4-3 and J usage is TRBJ1-1; perhaps TRBD1 as D (5 bases). Per germline, CDR1 LGHNA and CDR2 YSLEER. Trimming cost V 0 bases and J 1 base, with 9 bases left between them. CDR3 length: 15 amino acids. DNA of the CDR3: TGCGCCAGCAGCCAAGAACCCGACAGGAACACTGAAGCTTTCTTT. It yields the protein CASSQEPDRNTEAFF.

The chain links TRBV29-1 to TRBJ1-1; tentative D call: TRBD1 (6 bases). Per germline, CDR1 SQVTM and CDR2 ANQGSEA. This CDR3 is 13 amino acids long. Trimming pared 3 bases from V and 6 bases from J, leaving 14 bases between. The DNA of the CDR3 is TGCAGCGTTGAGGCAGGGGCGGGCGCTGAAGCTTTCTTT. This translates into CSVEAGAGAEAFF. The variable domain in full, with the rest retrieved from reference TRBV29-1 and TRBJ1-1, is SAVISQKPSRDICQRGTSLTIQCQVDSQVTMMFWYRQQPGQSLTLIATANQGSEATYESGFVIDKFPISRPNLTFSTLTVSNMSPEDSSIYLCSVEAGAGAEAFFGQGTRLTVV.

V usage is TRBV6-5 and J usage is TRBJ2-1, with 11 bases fitting TRBD2. The length of the CDR3 is 15 residues. V shed 10 bases and J 3 bases; nucleotides not matched to a gene: 8. Germline V gene lookup returns CDR1 MNHEY and CDR2 SVGAGI. The CDR3 DNA is TGTGCCACCACGCAACTAGCGGGAGACTACAATGAGCAGTTCTTC. Protein sequence: CATTQLAGDYNEQFF.

This chain joins TRBV13 and TRBJ2-1; 14 nucleotides line up with TRBD2. The CDR3 loop spans 14 amino acids. V was clipped by 5 bases and J by 8 bases; unmatched bases: 2. Germline loops: CDR1 PRHDT, CDR2 FYEKMQ (reference sequence). The CDR3 region is CASSPGLAGDEQFF. The CDR3 DNA reads TGTGCCAGCAGCCCGGGACTAGCGGGAGATGAGCAGTTCTTC. Combining the CDR3 with reference TRBV13 and TRBJ2-1 gives the whole variable domain AAGVIQSPRHLIKEKRETATLKCYPIPRHDTVYWYQQGPGQDPQFLISFYEKMQSDKGSIPDRFSAQQFSDYHSELNMSSLELGDSALYFCASSPGLAGDEQFFGPGTRLTVL.

The J gene is TRBJ1-2, the V gene TRBV14; a possible D gene is TRBD1 (5 bases). The CDR3 sequence is 12 residues long. Germline V gene lookup returns CDR1 SGHDN and CDR2 FVKESK. The V end was cut by 3 bases, the J end by 10 bases, with 12 bases between. DNA for the CDR3: TGTGCCAGCAGCCATAGGCAGGGCGCCTACACCTTC. Translating gives CASSHRQGAYTF.

In this sample, this clone turned up a few times. This sequence joins TRBV30 and TRBJ1-4; D remains unclear. With 3 bases removed from V and 11 bases from J, the gap between germline ends came to 13 bases. This CDR3 is 12 amino acids long. Germline V gene lookup returns CDR1 GTSNPN and CDR2 SVGIG (reference sequence). CDR3 loop: CAWSEVRGKLFF. The CDR3 bases are TGTGCCTGGAGCGAGGTGCGAGGGAAACTGTTTTTT.

V is TRBV19 and J is TRBJ2-5, with TRBD2 matching 7 bases. Trimming cost V 3 bases and J 1 base; bases outside gene matches: 2. Germline V gene data show CDR1 as LNHDA and CDR2 as SQIVND (reference sequence). CDR3 length equals 14 residues. In DNA, the CDR3 is TGTGCCAGTAGTATGTCGGGGGGCCAAGAGACCCAGTACTTC. Amino acid sequence: CASSMSGGQETQYF.

This chain joins TRBV5-1 and TRBJ1-1; TRBD1 might be the D (5 bases). Germline V gives CDR1 SGHRS, CDR2 YFSETQ. CDR3 length: 13 residues. Trimming removed 0 bases from V and 6 bases from J, with 9 bases in between. The CDR3 loop is CASSLAGLAEAFF. The CDR3, as DNA: TGCGCCAGCAGCTTGGCAGGGTTGGCTGAAGCTTTCTTT.

The V gene is TRBV25-1, the J gene TRBJ2-7, with D possibly being TRBD2 (5 bases). There are 13 residues in the CDR3. The V end was cut by 4 bases, the J end by 6 bases, with 13 bases between. Germline V gene data show CDR1 as MGHDK and CDR2 as SYGVNS. The CDR3 DNA sequence: TGTGCCAGCAGTGCAGCTCGGGAATCCGAGCAGTACTTC. It codes for CASSAARESEQYF.

This clone has only a few counts. Germline is not matched at one junction end, which may reflect a read error. V and J are TRBV2 and TRBJ1-2; a possible D gene is TRBD1 (5 bases). There are 14 residues in the CDR3. Germline assignment: CDR1 SNHLY and CDR2 FYNNEI. The CDR3 DNA reads as TGTGCCAGCAGTGTGGAGACAGATAACTTTGGCTACACCTTC. Protein: CASSVETDNFGYTF.

This clone has only a few counts. V and J are TRBV6-5 and TRBJ1-2; TRBD1 agrees at 9 bases. This CDR3 is 15 amino acids long. J lost 0 bases, V lost 8 bases, and 7 bases had no gene match. CDR1 is MNHEY, CDR2 SVGAGI, per germline. The CDR3 spells CASLGTGTSNYGYTF. The CDR3 region has the DNA TGTGCCAGCTTGGGGACAGGGACTTCTAACTATGGCTACACCTTC.

The V gene is TRBV5-4, the J gene TRBJ2-5, with 10 bases fitting TRBD2. This CDR3 has 14 amino acids. CDR1 is SGHNT and CDR2 is YYREEE in the germline V gene (reference sequence). V shed 4 bases and J 5 bases; nucleotides not matched to a gene: 5. Here the CDR3 reads CASSPRTSGETQYF. The CDR3 nucleotides are TGTGCCAGCAGCCCACGGACTAGCGGCGAGACCCAGTACTTC.

The chain combines TRBV5-1 with TRBJ2-3; possible D gene TRBD2, 5 bases. The CDR3 runs 13 residues. V dropped 4 bases and J dropped 6 bases, with 12 bases sitting between them. Germline CDR1 SGHRS, CDR2 YFSETQ. CDR3 DNA sequence: TGCGCCAGCAGCCCCTTGAGGGCCGATACGCAGTATTTT. Protein sequence: CASSPLRADTQYF.

This chain links TRBV4-3 with TRBJ2-5; no definite D call. The V end lost 0 bases, the J end lost 5 bases, and 13 bases lay between the germline ends. CDR1 and CDR2 (germline): LGHNA, YSLEER. CDR3 length: 15 amino acids. The CDR3 DNA reads TGCGCCAGCAGCCAAGATTCTGGCCTCGGGGAGACCCAGTACTTC. Its translation: CASSQDSGLGETQYF.

A note on this clone: In the same sample, other DNA sequences code for this CDR3. The chain recombines TRBV29-1 with TRBJ1-2; TRBD1 matches 8 bases. CDR3 length: 13 amino acids. CDR1 is SQVTM and CDR2 is ANQGSEA in the germline V gene. V dropped 6 bases and J dropped 3; count of bases not matched to a gene: 6. The DNA of the CDR3 is TGCAGCGTAGGACAGGGTAGGGACTATGGCTACACCTTC. Translation: CSVGQGRDYGYTF.

The chain combines TRBV9 with TRBJ1-6, with D unresolved. Trimming removed 0 bases at V and 6 bases at J, with 7 bases between. The length of the CDR3 is 14 residues. Per germline, CDR1 SGDLS and CDR2 YYNGEE. Here the CDR3 DNA reads TGTGCCAGCAGCGTAGTTGGAGTTAATTCACCCCTCCACTTT. Its protein product is CASSVVGVNSPLHF.

This clone has just a few counts. This chain uses TRBV11-2 with TRBJ2-3; TRBD2 might be the D (5 bases). Germline lookup yields CDR1 SGHAT and CDR2 FQNNGV. Trimming removed 6 bases at V and 1 base at J, with 8 bases between. CDR3 length equals 13 residues. CDR3 DNA: TGTGCCAGCAGGGACGGGGGCACAGATACGCAGTATTTT. Its translation: CASRDGGTDTQYF. Drawing the rest from reference TRBV11-2 and TRBJ2-3, the complete variable domain is EAGVAQSPRYKIIEKRQSVAFWCNPISGHATLYWYQQILGQGPKLLIQFQNNGVVDDSQLPKDRFSAERLKGVDSTLKIQPAKLEDSAVYLCASRDGGTDTQYFGPGTRLTVL.

J is TRBJ2-5 and V is TRBV15; no firm D call. CDR3 size: 14 residues. Trimming left V 0 bases short and J 5 bases short, with 10 bases between. The V gene's germline CDR1 is LNHNV and CDR2 YYDKDF (reference sequence). The CDR3 is CATSRDNGWETQYF. Here the CDR3 DNA reads TGTGCCACCAGCAGAGATAACGGTTGGGAGACCCAGTACTTC.

This clone was picked up a small number of times. The chain links TRBV7-9 to TRBJ2-2, with 8 bases that match TRBD2. V was pared by 5 bases and J by 3 bases, with 5 bases of the junction left unmatched. The length of the CDR3 is 15 residues. Germline V gene data show CDR1 as SEHNR and CDR2 as FQNEAQ (reference sequence). CDR3 in amino acids: CASSPGLADTGELFF. CDR3 DNA sequence: TGTGCCAGCAGCCCTGGACTAGCAGACACCGGGGAGCTGTTTTTT. Supplemented by reference TRBV7-9 and TRBJ2-2, the full variable domain reads DTGVSQNPRHKITKRGQNVTFRCDPISEHNRLYWYRQTLGQGPEFLTYFQNEAQLEKSRLLSDRFSAERPKGSFSTLEIQRTEQGDSAMYLCASSPGLADTGELFFGEGSRLTVL.